This TCR beta chain was identified in a study of T-cell reconstitution after alpha-beta-depleted transplantation in children. General study findings and limits: At around two months after transplant, the alpha-beta T cells were reportedly derived from several hundred expanded clones that came from non-depleted graft cells. Newly produced T cells mostly provided counts and TCRbeta diversity after one year, as hyperexpanded clones declined.

This sample's TCRbeta library carried unique molecular identifier barcodes. From the PCR reads, TCRdb called clonotypes with MiXCR, one entry per CDR3 protein. The table includes hundreds of thousands of distinct CDR3 sequences, approximately 13% detected once. This clonotype was detected a few times. The antigen remains unidentified. Sequencing used PBMCs, mostly from graft donor cells, obtained 360 days after TCRalphabeta/CD19-depleted stem cell transplant. The sequence derives from a male patient younger than 18 who had a stem cell transplant for acute myeloid leukemia, so the T cells may come from the graft donor.

In DNA, the CDR3 is TGTGCCAGCAGACCGACGGGCCCAGTATACGAGCAGTACTTC. Translated: CASRPTGPVYEQYF. This sequence joins TRBV27 and TRBJ2-7; D gene unclear. Germline V gene lookup returns CDR1 MNHEY and CDR2 SMNVEV (reference sequence). The CDR3 contains 14 residues. Trimming removed 6 bases at V and 4 bases at J, with 16 bases between.